This is a list of T cell receptor beta chains from one sample in a study of blood T cells in healthy people across ages. In TCRdb, the 5' RACE reads were re-called with MiXCR into one record per CDR3 protein. Among 600,000 or so distinct CDR3 sequences listed, 25% to 30% were seen once. Sequencing was carried out using blood. The receptors here all came from a woman of 80 years or more in good health. Each CDR3 is given with its conserved first and last residue. D genes are given only for firm matches. Only part of the rows carry a size: once, few, many, or a class if the clone is expanded.

cdr3_aa: CSARDFDGSSTDTQYF; cdr3_nt: TGCAGTGCTAGAGATTTCGACGGATCTAGCACAGATACGCAGTATTTT; d_call: NA; v_call: TRBV20-1; clone_size: NA; j_call: TRBJ2-3
cdr3_aa: CASSRTETNTEAFF; cdr3_nt: TGTGCCAGCAGCCGGACAGAGACAAACACTGAAGCTTTCTTT; d_call: NA; v_call: TRBV7-2; clone_size: NA; j_call: TRBJ1-1
cdr3_aa: CASIPGQGRTEAFF; cdr3_nt: TGCGCCAGCATCCCGGGACAGGGGCGAACTGAAGCTTTCTTT; d_call: TRBD1; v_call: TRBV5-1; clone_size: many; j_call: TRBJ1-1
cdr3_aa: CASSQQQGWEATEAFF; cdr3_nt: TGCGCCAGCAGCCAACAACAGGGCTGGGAGGCCACTGAAGCTTTCTTT; d_call: NA; v_call: TRBV4-3; clone_size: once; j_call: TRBJ1-1
cdr3_aa: CASSLSLPGGTDTQYF; cdr3_nt: TGTGCCAGCAGCTTATCCCTACCGGGGGGTACAGATACGCAGTATTTT; d_call: TRBD2; v_call: TRBV7-2; clone_size: many; j_call: TRBJ2-3
cdr3_aa: CASSLGDANYGYTF; cdr3_nt: TGCGCCAGCAGCTTAGGGGATGCTAACTATGGCTACACCTTC; d_call: NA; v_call: TRBV5-1; clone_size: many; j_call: TRBJ1-2
cdr3_aa: CASSYSTGGSEKLFF; cdr3_nt: TGTGCCAGCAGTTACTCGACGGGGGGTAGTGAAAAACTGTTTTTT; d_call: NA; v_call: TRBV6-5; clone_size: many; j_call: TRBJ1-4
cdr3_aa: CASRQTVNQPQHF; cdr3_nt: TGTGCCAGCAGACAGACAGTTAATCAGCCCCAGCATTTT; d_call: NA; v_call: TRBV7-2; clone_size: NA; j_call: TRBJ1-5
cdr3_aa: CASSFPWYEQFF; cdr3_nt: TGTGCCAGCAGTTTTCCCTGGTATGAGCAGTTCTTC; d_call: NA; v_call: TRBV12-3/TRBV12-4; clone_size: NA; j_call: TRBJ2-1
cdr3_aa: CASSVGLASYEQYF; cdr3_nt: TGTGCCAGCAGCGTCGGTTTGGCATCCTACGAGCAGTACTTC; d_call: NA; v_call: TRBV9; clone_size: many; j_call: TRBJ2-7
cdr3_aa: CASSVGGGGCNGQFF; cdr3_nt: TGTGCCAGCAGCGTAGGCGGGGGTGGCTGCAATGGGCAGTTCTTC; d_call: TRBD2; v_call: TRBV9; clone_size: once; j_call: TRBJ2-1
cdr3_aa: CASRDRSGGATDTQYF; cdr3_nt: TGTGCCAGCAGGGATCGTAGCGGGGGGGCTACAGATACGCAGTATTTT; d_call: TRBD2; v_call: TRBV25-1; clone_size: many; j_call: TRBJ2-3
cdr3_aa: CASSQRTSGGFNEQFF; cdr3_nt: TGTGCCAGCAGCCAACGGACTAGCGGGGGGTTTAATGAGCAGTTCTTC; d_call: TRBD2; v_call: TRBV7-6; clone_size: NA; j_call: TRBJ2-1
cdr3_aa: CASSLALRGSYNSPLHF; cdr3_nt: TGTGCCAGCAGCTTAGCTCTGCGGGGCTCCTATAATTCACCCCTCCACTTT; d_call: NA; v_call: TRBV7-9; clone_size: many; j_call: TRBJ1-6
cdr3_aa: CSAPTSLYEQYF; cdr3_nt: TGCAGTGCTCCGACTAGCCTGTACGAGCAGTACTTC; d_call: TRBD2; v_call: TRBV20-1; clone_size: NA; j_call: TRBJ2-7
cdr3_aa: CASSLSGGRSTDTQYF; cdr3_nt: TGTGCCAGCAGCCTTAGCGGGGGGCGTAGCACAGATACGCAGTATTTT; d_call: TRBD2; v_call: TRBV11-2; clone_size: many; j_call: TRBJ2-3
cdr3_aa: CASRSGANYGYTF; cdr3_nt: TGTGCCAGCAGATCCGGAGCTAACTATGGCTACACCTTC; d_call: NA; v_call: TRBV12-3/TRBV12-4; clone_size: many; j_call: TRBJ1-2
cdr3_aa: CASSPGGRMRYTF; cdr3_nt: TGTGCCAGCAGCCCAGGGGGTCGGATGCGCTACACCTTC; d_call: TRBD1; v_call: TRBV6-5; clone_size: many; j_call: TRBJ1-2
cdr3_aa: CASSVGKGRGISYNEQFF; cdr3_nt: TGTGCCAGCAGCGTAGGGAAAGGGCGGGGGATATCCTACAATGAGCAGTTCTTC; d_call: TRBD2; v_call: TRBV9; clone_size: many; j_call: TRBJ2-1
cdr3_aa: CSAMRQGETQYF; cdr3_nt: TGCAGTGCCATGAGACAGGGCGAGACCCAGTACTTC; d_call: TRBD1; v_call: TRBV20-1; clone_size: NA; j_call: TRBJ2-5
cdr3_aa: CSASQAVSTEQYF; cdr3_nt: TGCAGTGCTAGTCAGGCGGTATCGACTGAGCAGTACTTC; d_call: NA; v_call: TRBV20-1; clone_size: NA; j_call: TRBJ2-7
cdr3_aa: CASSFWSGNTEAFF; cdr3_nt: TGCGCCAGCAGCTTCTGGTCAGGCAACACTGAAGCTTTCTTT; d_call: NA; v_call: TRBV5-1; clone_size: many; j_call: TRBJ1-1
cdr3_aa: CASSLESPRTGELFF; cdr3_nt: TGTGCCAGCAGCTTAGAATCCCCGCGGACCGGGGAGCTGTTTTTT; d_call: NA; v_call: TRBV7-9; clone_size: many; j_call: TRBJ2-2
cdr3_aa: CASSSSSTSGGLIAKNIQYF; cdr3_nt: TGTGCCAGCAGTTCTTCCTCGACTAGCGGGGGGCTCATAGCCAAAAACATTCAGTACTTC; d_call: TRBD2; v_call: TRBV28; clone_size: NA; j_call: TRBJ2-4
cdr3_aa: CASSPWGSDSYNEQYF; cdr3_nt: TGTGCCAGCAGCCCCTGGGGTAGCGACTCCTACAATGAGCAGTACTTC; d_call: NA; v_call: TRBV7-2; clone_size: NA; j_call: TRBJ2-7
cdr3_aa: CASSTGGSLSYNEQFF; cdr3_nt: TGCGCCAGCAGCACAGGGGGTTCCCTCTCCTACAATGAGCAGTTCTTC; d_call: TRBD1; v_call: TRBV5-1; clone_size: many; j_call: TRBJ2-1
cdr3_aa: CSARVPRRGNEQFF; cdr3_nt: TGCAGTGCTAGAGTCCCTCGAAGGGGGAATGAGCAGTTCTTC; d_call: NA; v_call: TRBV20-1; clone_size: NA; j_call: TRBJ2-1
cdr3_aa: CASSVDPGTANSPIRSYTF; cdr3_nt: TGTGCCAGCAGCGTAGACCCTGGGACAGCAAATTCGCCTATAAGGAGCTACACCTTC; d_call: TRBD1; v_call: TRBV9; clone_size: many; j_call: TRBJ1-2
cdr3_aa: CASTPRENGVGSPLHF; cdr3_nt: TGCGCCAGCACCCCTCGAGAGAACGGGGTTGGTTCACCCCTCCACTTT; d_call: NA; v_call: TRBV5-1; clone_size: NA; j_call: TRBJ1-6
cdr3_aa: CASSQDPEGPTGTQYF; cdr3_nt: TGTGCCAGCAGCCAAGATCCAGAGGGGCCCACCGGGACCCAGTACTTC; d_call: NA; v_call: TRBV3-1; clone_size: many; j_call: TRBJ2-5
cdr3_aa: CASSPGASRETQYF; cdr3_nt: TGTGCCAGCAGCCCAGGGGCCTCCCGAGAGACCCAGTACTTC; d_call: NA; v_call: TRBV7-3; clone_size: many; j_call: TRBJ2-5
cdr3_aa: CASSQDLRGPGTEAFF; cdr3_nt: TGCGCCAGCAGCCAAGATCTGCGAGGCCCAGGGACTGAAGCTTTCTTT; d_call: NA; v_call: TRBV4-1; clone_size: NA; j_call: TRBJ1-1
cdr3_aa: CASSIRSKGNTEAFF; cdr3_nt: TGTGCCAGCAGCATCCGCTCTAAGGGGAACACTGAAGCTTTCTTT; d_call: NA; v_call: TRBV12-3/TRBV12-4; clone_size: NA; j_call: TRBJ1-1
cdr3_aa: CASSLGGANTDTQYF; cdr3_nt: TGTGCCAGCAGCTTAGGGGGCGCCAACACAGATACGCAGTATTTT; d_call: NA; v_call: TRBV11-2; clone_size: NA; j_call: TRBJ2-3
cdr3_aa: CASSLPWNTQYF; cdr3_nt: TGTGCCAGCAGCCTCCCCTGGAATACGCAGTATTTT; d_call: NA; v_call: TRBV7-2; clone_size: NA; j_call: TRBJ2-3
cdr3_aa: CASSLYRTDTQYF; cdr3_nt: TGTGCCAGCAGCTTGTATCGCACAGATACGCAGTATTTT; d_call: NA; v_call: TRBV5-4; clone_size: many; j_call: TRBJ2-3
cdr3_aa: CSARGIPGHSTDTQYF; cdr3_nt: TGCAGTGCTAGAGGCATCCCGGGACACAGCACAGATACGCAGTATTTT; d_call: NA; v_call: TRBV20-1; clone_size: many; j_call: TRBJ2-3
cdr3_aa: CASSFRPVGNQPQHF; cdr3_nt: TGTGCCAGCAGTTTCCGCCCGGTGGGCAATCAGCCCCAGCATTTT; d_call: NA; v_call: TRBV6-2/TRBV6-3; clone_size: many; j_call: TRBJ1-5
cdr3_aa: CVMRGGANTGELFF; cdr3_nt: TGTGTCATGAGAGGGGGAGCGAACACCGGGGAGCTGTTTTTT; d_call: NA; v_call: TRBV6-2/TRBV6-3; clone_size: NA; j_call: TRBJ2-2
cdr3_aa: CASSEAGGGTGANVLTF; cdr3_nt: TGTGCCAGCAGTGAAGCAGGGGGCGGTACTGGGGCCAACGTCCTGACTTTC; d_call: TRBD1; v_call: TRBV2; clone_size: many; j_call: TRBJ2-6
cdr3_aa: CASSPDGTPQETQYF; cdr3_nt: TGCGCCAGCAGCCCCGATGGGACACCCCAAGAGACCCAGTACTTC; d_call: NA; v_call: TRBV5-1; clone_size: many; j_call: TRBJ2-5
cdr3_aa: CASSEDRDPQDTQYF; cdr3_nt: TGTGCCAGCAGTGAAGATAGGGACCCACAAGATACGCAGTATTTT; d_call: NA; v_call: TRBV25-1; clone_size: NA; j_call: TRBJ2-3